The sequence of this T cell receptor beta chain was determined in a study of cytotoxic CD8 clonotypes in ibrutinib-treated CLL. General study findings and limits: Sustained-remission and progressing patients were not sampled at matched times. The study found clonality rose at ibrutinib response, then fell toward baseline at progression.

As to this clone: What it recognizes is unknown.

V gave up 1 base and J gave up 8 bases, with 8 bases separating them. Germline CDR1 is MNHEY and CDR2 is SMNVEV (reference sequence). This CDR3 spans 13 amino acids. The planned depth of sequencing spanned 1 in 200,000 to 1 in 1 million T cells. This table comes from immunoSEQ multiplex PCR, and its TCRdb copy is limited to in-frame clones, with some not included. This sample has 25,000 to 30,000 clones, with 69% found just once. This chain uses TRBV27 with TRBJ1-4; D remains unclear. The TCR sequence derives from a human donor with chronic lymphocytic leukemia. This sample comprised PBMCs, obtained after 24 months of ibrutinib treatment. CDR3 amino acids: CASSLLEHEKLFF. The CDR3 DNA is TGTGCCAGCAGTTTATTGGAACACGAAAAACTGTTTTTT. The whole variable domain, filled in from reference TRBV27 and TRBJ1-4, reads EAQVTQNPRYLITVTGKKLTVTCSQNMNHEYMSWYRQDPGLGLRQIYYSMNVEVTDKGDVPEGYKVSRKEKRNFPLILESPSPNQTSLYFCASSLLEHEKLFFGSGTQLSVL.